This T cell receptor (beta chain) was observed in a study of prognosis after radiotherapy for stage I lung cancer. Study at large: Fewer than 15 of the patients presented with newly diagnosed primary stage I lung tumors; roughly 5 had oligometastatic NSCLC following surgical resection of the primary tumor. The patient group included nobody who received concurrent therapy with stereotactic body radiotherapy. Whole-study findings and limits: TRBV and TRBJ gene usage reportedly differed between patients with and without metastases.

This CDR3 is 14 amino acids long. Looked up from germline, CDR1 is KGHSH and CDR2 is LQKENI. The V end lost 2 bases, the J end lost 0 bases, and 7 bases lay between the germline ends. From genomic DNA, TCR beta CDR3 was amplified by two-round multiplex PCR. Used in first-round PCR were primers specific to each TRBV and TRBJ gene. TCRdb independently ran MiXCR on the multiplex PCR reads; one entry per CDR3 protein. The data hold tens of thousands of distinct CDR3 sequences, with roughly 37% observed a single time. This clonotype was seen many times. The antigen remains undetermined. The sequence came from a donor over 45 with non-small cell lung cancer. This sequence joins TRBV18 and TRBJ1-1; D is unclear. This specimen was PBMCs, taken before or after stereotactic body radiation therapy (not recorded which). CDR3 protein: CASSPNSLNTEAFF. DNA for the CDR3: TGTGCCAGCTCACCAAACAGCCTGAACACTGAAGCTTTCTTT.